Presented here are 12 T cell receptor beta chains from one specimen sequenced in a study of CD8 T cells in ankylosing spondylitis. Their target antigens are unknown. General study points: Seemingly characteristic of ankylosing spondylitis blood was a TCR beta motif consisting of under ten highly homologous variants.

One entry per CDR3 protein, called by TCRdb with MiXCR from the 5' RACE reads. The sample has about 800,000 distinct CDR3 sequences; roughly 12% are singletons. Sequencing input: blood, either unsorted or a sorted T cell fraction (not recorded which). The receptors were sampled from a male donor with ankylosing spondylitis.

The rearrangement uses TRBV20-1 and TRBJ1-1; D gene uncertain. Germline V CDR1 and CDR2: DFQATT, SNEGSKA (reference sequence). Trimming shortened V by 4 bases and J by 0 bases, and 9 bases separated the two germline ends. The CDR3 length is 13 residues. The CDR3 is CSAITALNTEAFF. The CDR3 bases are TGCAGTGCTATAACAGCTCTGAACACTGAAGCTTTCTTT.

This clonotype was counted only a few times. This chain joins TRBV5-1 and TRBJ2-1, with 8 bases identical to TRBD1. The CDR3 loop spans 13 amino acids. V was clipped by 3 bases and J by 5 bases; unmatched bases: 1. Germline CDR1 SGHRS, CDR2 YFSETQ. CDR3 nucleotides: TGCGCCAGCAGCTGGACAGGGAACAATGAGCAGTTCTTC. This codes for CASSWTGNNEQFF.

The rearrangement joins TRBV20-1 to TRBJ2-1, with 10 bases fitting TRBD2. The CDR3 runs 16 residues. Germline trimming cut 2 bases from V and 0 bases from J; bases unmatched to any gene: 4. CDR1 DFQATT and CDR2 SNEGSKA come from the germline V gene (reference sequence). In DNA, the CDR3 is TGCAGTGCTAGACGTCTAGCGGGGGTCTCCTACAATGAGCAGTTCTTC. Amino acids: CSARRLAGVSYNEQFF.

This clonotype was picked up many times. V gene TRBV20-1 combines with J gene TRBJ2-5; D gene ambiguous. The CDR3 is 11 amino acids. The germline V gene encodes CDR1 DFQATT and CDR2 SNEGSKA (reference sequence). Trimming shortened V by 6 bases and J by 5 bases, and 10 bases separated the two germline ends. In nucleotides, the CDR3 is TGCAGTGCCGTGACCCTTGAGACCCAGTACTTC. Translating it yields CSAVTLETQYF.

A few counts support this clonotype. This sequence joins TRBV20-1 and TRBJ2-7, with D perhaps assigned TRBD1 or TRBD2 (6 bases each). Trimming took 4 bases from V and 2 from J, leaving 12 bases between them. Germline V gene lookup returns CDR1 DFQATT and CDR2 SNEGSKA (reference sequence). CDR3 length: 13 residues. The chain's CDR3 is CSATTGRTYEQYF. The CDR3 DNA is TGCAGTGCTACTACAGGGAGGACCTACGAGCAGTACTTC.

This chain joins TRBV11-1 and TRBJ2-2; 7 positions match TRBD1. V shed 2 bases and J 7 bases; nucleotides not matched to a gene: 7. This CDR3 contains 15 residues. The germline gives CDR1 SGHAT, CDR2 FQDESV (reference sequence). The CDR3 region has the DNA TGTGCCAGCAGCTTACACAGGGGAGTGGTCGGGGAGCTGTTTTTT. It codes for CASSLHRGVVGELFF.

This clonotype was seen only a few times. This chain connects TRBV7-2 to TRBJ1-6; D is unclear. Trimming removed 2 bases at V and 7 bases at J, with 9 bases between. Germline V gene data show CDR1 as SGHTA and CDR2 as FQGNSA. The CDR3 is 14 amino acids. Here the CDR3 DNA reads TGTGCCAGCAGCTTATATCATGGAAATTCACCCCTCCACTTT. This translates into CASSLYHGNSPLHF.

This clonotype occurred a few times. The rearrangement links TRBV6-1 to TRBJ2-5, with D maybe TRBD2 (6 bases). Germline V gene lookup returns CDR1 MNHNS and CDR2 SASEGT. V was shortened by 9 bases and J by 9 bases, with 8 bases between the two germline ends. This CDR3 is built from 9 residues. The CDR3 coding sequence is TGTGCCAGTCGGGGGTCCCAGTACTTC. Translating it yields CASRGSQYF.

Many counts were recorded for this clonotype. V and J are TRBV5-1 and TRBJ2-3; 8 bases are a match to TRBD1. V lost 3 bases to trimming and J lost 3 bases; unmatched junction nucleotides: 9. Germline V gene data show CDR1 as SGHRS and CDR2 as YFSETQ. This CDR3 has 16 residues. CDR3 amino acids: CASSYGTGGRTDTQYF. The CDR3 coding sequence is TGCGCCAGCAGCTATGGGACAGGCGGAAGGACAGATACGCAGTATTTT.

The chain recombines TRBV6-1 with TRBJ1-5; D is unresolved. Germline V gene sequence: CDR1 MNHNS, CDR2 SASEGT. The CDR3 is made up of 15 amino acids. Trimming cost V 7 bases and J 1 base, with 14 bases left between them. CDR3: CASKVGYVSNQPQHF. CDR3 DNA: TGTGCCAGCAAAGTAGGGTACGTGAGCAATCAGCCCCAGCATTTT.

The rearrangement joins TRBV6-4 to TRBJ2-2; tentative D call: TRBD1 (6 bases). The CDR3 contains 16 residues. Germline-derived CDR1 and CDR2 are MRHNA and SNTAGT. The V end was cut by 6 bases, the J end by 0 bases, with 14 bases between. Written as DNA, the CDR3 is TGTGCCAGCAGCCACAGGGAATTCGCGAACACCGGGGAGCTGTTTTTT. It translates to CASSHREFANTGELFF.

J is TRBJ2-5 and V is TRBV20-1; 10 nucleotides line up with TRBD2. The CDR3 length is 14 residues. Germline loops: CDR1 DFQATT, CDR2 SNEGSKA (reference sequence). The V segment lost 6 bases and the J segment 4 bases; nucleotides outside the gene matches: 8. CDR3 sequence reads: CSAPGIAGGETQYF. CDR3 nucleotides: TGCAGTGCCCCGGGGATAGCGGGAGGAGAGACCCAGTACTTC.